The T cell receptor (beta chain) described here comes from a study of blood T cell repertoires in COVID-19. Study at large: Samples of COVID-19 (acute and convalescent) were obtained from the United States, Italy and Spain. The analysed material was cDNA or gDNA that came from T cells, B-cell-depleted T cells, or PBMCs.

Sequencing was performed with immunoSEQ multiplex PCR; in TCRdb, only in-frame clones are kept and a portion is missing. Of some 190,000 clones detected, around 83% appear once; the ten largest clones hold just under 25%. CDR1 is SGHTA, CDR2 FQGNSA, per germline. With 5 bases removed from V and 3 bases from J, the gap between germline ends came to 20 bases. This CDR3 region has 17 residues. J is TRBJ1-5 and V is TRBV7-2; a possible D gene is TRBD1 (6 bases). The receptor's source is a woman between 35 and 50 years old in a cohort exposed to, infected with or recovered from COVID-19 (not recorded which). The sequencing input was PBMCs or T cells enriched from blood (not recorded which). The CDR3 region has the DNA TGTGCCAGCAGCCCACAACTACAGGGAGCCCCCAATCAGCCCCAGCATTTT. Protein sequence: CASSPQLQGAPNQPQHF. The full variable domain, in which reference TRBV7-2 and TRBJ1-5 provide the parts outside the CDR3, is GAGVSQSPSNKVTEKGKDVELRCDPISGHTALYWYRQSLGQGLEFLIYFQGNSAPDKSGLPSDRFSAERTGGSVSTLTIQRTQQEDSAVYLCASSPQLQGAPNQPQHFGDGTRLSIL.